Listed below are T cell receptor beta chains from one sample, sequenced in a study of blood T cell repertoires in COVID-19. TCRdb's table, derived via immunoSEQ multiplex PCR, lists solely in-frame clones and lacks some. The sample has about 120,000 clones; about four fifths are singletons. The material sequenced was peripheral blood. These receptors were collected from a man aged 30 to 45 with COVID-19, enrolled during active disease. Each CDR3 is given with its conserved first and last residue. Each record gives: V gene, J gene, D gene, clone size, CDR3 protein, CDR3 DNA. D genes are given only for firm matches. Clone size is stated in some rows and not others, as once, few, many or a class when expanded.

V gene: TRBV7-2
J gene: TRBJ1-4
D gene: -
clone size: -
CDR3 protein: CASSSGLNEKLFF
CDR3 DNA: TGTGCCAGCAGCTCGGGACTTAATGAAAAACTGTTTTTT

V gene: TRBV12-3/TRBV12-4
J gene: TRBJ1-6
D gene: -
clone size: -
CDR3 protein: CASSPGYSPLHF
CDR3 DNA: TGTGCCAGCAGTCCAGGGTATTCACCCCTCCACTTT

V gene: TRBV4-1
J gene: TRBJ1-2
D gene: -
clone size: once
CDR3 protein: CASSQVSGLWGYTF
CDR3 DNA: TGCGCCAGCAGCCAAGTCTCAGGGCTGTGGGGCTACACCTTC

V gene: TRBV28
J gene: TRBJ1-5
D gene: TRBD1
clone size: -
CDR3 protein: CATEPGQGLADQPQHF
CDR3 DNA: TGTGCCACAGAACCGGGACAGGGACTAGCGGATCAGCCCCAGCATTTT

V gene: TRBV28
J gene: TRBJ2-7
D gene: -
clone size: -
CDR3 protein: CASSGQGDRHYEQYF
CDR3 DNA: TGTGCCAGCAGTGGCCAGGGAGACAGGCACTACGAGCAGTACTTC

V gene: TRBV29-1
J gene: TRBJ2-3
D gene: -
clone size: -
CDR3 protein: CSVGGGGSDTQYF
CDR3 DNA: TGCAGCGTTGGAGGGGGAGGGTCCGATACGCAGTATTTT

V gene: TRBV11-3
J gene: TRBJ2-7
D gene: TRBD2
clone size: -
CDR3 protein: CASSLDPLGLAGGYEQYF
CDR3 DNA: TGTGCCAGCAGCTTAGATCCCCTAGGACTAGCGGGAGGCTACGAGCAGTACTTC

V gene: TRBV11-3
J gene: TRBJ1-2
D gene: -
clone size: -
CDR3 protein: CASSLTATYGYTF
CDR3 DNA: TGTGCCAGCAGCTTGACAGCTACGTATGGCTACACCTTC

V gene: TRBV24-1
J gene: TRBJ1-1
D gene: -
clone size: -
CDR3 protein: CATSDPDTPAFF
CDR3 DNA: TGTGCCACCAGTGACCCCGACACCCCGGCTTTCTTT

V gene: TRBV4-1
J gene: TRBJ1-2
D gene: -
clone size: -
CDR3 protein: CASSQVGPPQF
CDR3 DNA: TGCGCCAGCAGCCAAGTTGGGCCGCCCCAATTC

V gene: TRBV4-3
J gene: TRBJ1-2
D gene: -
clone size: -
CDR3 protein: CASSQRGANHGYTF
CDR3 DNA: TGCGCCAGCAGCCAAAGAGGCGCGAACCATGGCTACACCTTC

V gene: TRBV15
J gene: TRBJ2-7
D gene: TRBD1
clone size: -
CDR3 protein: CATSRDVGRGYEQYF
CDR3 DNA: TGTGCCACCAGCAGAGATGTTGGCAGGGGGTACGAGCAGTACTTC

V gene: TRBV7-2
J gene: TRBJ1-5
D gene: -
clone size: -
CDR3 protein: CASSLYAGSRDQPQHF
CDR3 DNA: TGTGCCAGCAGCTTATACGCGGGGAGTCGGGATCAGCCCCAGCATTTT

V gene: TRBV7-9
J gene: TRBJ1-1
D gene: TRBD1
clone size: -
CDR3 protein: CASSLRQGPLDTEAFF
CDR3 DNA: TGTGCCAGCAGCTTGCGACAGGGGCCCTTGGACACTGAAGCTTTCTTT

V gene: TRBV9
J gene: TRBJ2-2
D gene: TRBD1
clone size: once
CDR3 protein: CASSVGGTGRDTGELFF
CDR3 DNA: TGTGCCAGCAGCGTAGGGGGGACAGGGAGGGACACCGGGGAGCTGTTTTTT

V gene: TRBV3-1/TRBV3-2
J gene: TRBJ1-1
D gene: TRBD1
clone size: -
CDR3 protein: CASSQETGVTEAFF
CDR3 DNA: TGTGCCAGCAGCCAAGAAACAGGGGTCACTGAAGCTTTCTTT

V gene: TRBV30
J gene: TRBJ1-1
D gene: -
clone size: -
CDR3 protein: CAWSRGGGTEAFF
CDR3 DNA: TGTGCCTGGAGCCGAGGGGGGGGCACTGAAGCTTTCTTT

V gene: TRBV10-1
J gene: TRBJ1-1
D gene: -
clone size: -
CDR3 protein: CASTLRRPNTEAFF
CDR3 DNA: TGCGCCAGTACATTACGGAGACCGAACACTGAAGCTTTCTTT

V gene: TRBV29-1
J gene: TRBJ2-5
D gene: TRBD1
clone size: few
CDR3 protein: CSVEPGTVQETQYF
CDR3 DNA: TGCAGCGTTGAACCTGGGACAGTCCAAGAGACCCAGTACTTC

V gene: TRBV5-5
J gene: TRBJ1-1
D gene: -
clone size: once
CDR3 protein: CASSPRLDEAFF
CDR3 DNA: TGTGCCAGCAGTCCGAGGTTGGATGAAGCTTTCTTT

V gene: TRBV30
J gene: TRBJ2-7
D gene: -
clone size: -
CDR3 protein: CAWAGRRLYEQYF
CDR3 DNA: TGTGCCTGGGCAGGTCGGCGCCTCTACGAGCAGTACTTC

V gene: TRBV10-3
J gene: TRBJ1-5
D gene: -
clone size: -
CDR3 protein: CAISGQFSNQPQHF
CDR3 DNA: TGTGCCATCAGCGGACAGTTTAGCAATCAGCCCCAGCATTTT

V gene: TRBV5-4
J gene: TRBJ2-7
D gene: TRBD1
clone size: -
CDR3 protein: CASSLGIGGPYEQYF
CDR3 DNA: TGTGCCAGCAGCTTGGGGATAGGGGGCCCCTACGAGCAGTACTTC

V gene: TRBV19
J gene: TRBJ2-2
D gene: -
clone size: -
CDR3 protein: CASSPRTTRTGELFF
CDR3 DNA: TGTGCCAGTAGTCCTCGGACTACACGCACCGGGGAGCTGTTTTTT

V gene: TRBV3-1/TRBV3-2
J gene: TRBJ1-2
D gene: -
clone size: -
CDR3 protein: CASRGTHSYGYTF
CDR3 DNA: TGTGCCAGCCGGGGAACCCATTCTTATGGCTACACCTTC